A single T cell receptor (beta chain) is shown here with its context. This sample is part of a study of response to subunit inactivated influenza vaccine. The V end was cut by 4 bases, the J end by 7 bases, with 10 bases between. The V gene's germline CDR1 is LGHDT and CDR2 YNNKEL (reference sequence). This CDR3 has 12 residues. Using its own MiXCR run on the RT-PCR reads, TCRdb lists one record per CDR3 protein. The data contain hundreds of thousands of distinct CDR3 sequences, roughly 12% of them seen just once; the ten biggest clones take up 9.5% to 12%. The same data also went into a second study, on T cells expressing NK-cell markers. That work contributes: What made the TCR beta cDNA was 5'RACE template switching with UMIs. Seven donors tested HCMV-seropositive and one tested seronegative among the eight sequenced. Roughly 1.0-8% of CD8+ T cells in a handful of donors belonged to dominant NKG2C+ clonotypes.

This sequence originates from a man aged 50 to 59 who received an inactivated influenza vaccine. The V call is TRBV3-1, the J call TRBJ1-2, with D unresolved. The material was PBMCs from blood, obtained on the day of vaccination. CDR3 in amino acids: CASSLGWIGYTF. The CDR3 DNA follows: TGTGCCAGCAGCCTCGGCTGGATTGGCTACACCTTC.